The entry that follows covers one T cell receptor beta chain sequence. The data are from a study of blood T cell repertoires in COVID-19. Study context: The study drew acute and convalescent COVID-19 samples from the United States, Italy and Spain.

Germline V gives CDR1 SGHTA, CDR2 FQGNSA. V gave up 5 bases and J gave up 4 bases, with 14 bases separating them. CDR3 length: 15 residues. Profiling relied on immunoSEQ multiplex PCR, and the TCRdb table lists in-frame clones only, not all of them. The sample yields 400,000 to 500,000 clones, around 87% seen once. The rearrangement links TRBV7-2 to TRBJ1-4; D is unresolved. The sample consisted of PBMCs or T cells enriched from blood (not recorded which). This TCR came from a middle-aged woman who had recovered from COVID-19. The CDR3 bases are TGTGCCAGCAGCCAATACCAATATAGTAATGAAAAACTGTTTTTT. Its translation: CASSQYQYSNEKLFF.